These 29 T cell receptor beta chains originate from one sample sequenced in a study of cytomegalovirus exposure and HLA in healthy donors. The PCR had 60 Vbeta and 13 Jbeta primers. The protocol was immunoSEQ multiplex PCR, while the TCRdb copy is restricted to in-frame clones and leaves out a portion. This table holds 100,000 to 150,000 clones, about 80% found once. The sample taken for sequencing was PBMCs. The receptors shown here come from a boy aged 2 to 10 in good health and CMV-seronegative.

The chain has TRBV11-3 and TRBJ2-3; TRBD1 aligns across 9 bases. The CDR3 sequence is 15 residues long. V shed 6 bases, J shed 3 bases, and the junction held 7 bases outside the gene matches. CDR1 is SGHNT, CDR2 YENEEA, per germline. The DNA of the CDR3 is TGTGCCAGCAGGCCGGGACAGGGACGGACAGATACGCAGTATTTT. Residues: CASRPGQGRTDTQYF.

V usage is TRBV27 and J usage is TRBJ2-1; TRBD2 aligns across 10 bases. CDR3 length: 16 amino acids. Germline-derived CDR1 and CDR2 are MNHEY and SMNVEV (reference sequence). Trimming at V came to 5 bases and at J to 9 bases, leaving 13 bases not matched to a gene. CDR3 region: CASSLTAGGPSPEQFF. The CDR3 nucleotides read TGTGCCAGCAGTCTGACAGCGGGAGGGCCGAGTCCTGAGCAGTTCTTC.

The gene calls are TRBV18 and TRBJ2-3; D unresolved. The CDR3 covers 13 residues. CDR1 KGHSH and CDR2 LQKENI come from the germline V gene. The V end was cut by 8 bases, the J end by 5 bases, with 14 bases between. The CDR3 region has the DNA TGTGCCAGCACCCAAACGGGTAGAGATACGCAGTATTTT. It yields the protein CASTQTGRDTQYF.

This clone was recorded only once. CDR3 DNA: TGTGCCAGCAGCGTAGCCCCGAGCGCTTACTCCTCTGGGGCCAACGTCCTGACTTTC. As protein: CASSVAPSAYSSGANVLTF. The chain recombines TRBV9 with TRBJ2-6; no reliable D call. The germline V and J ends were trimmed by 0 bases and 0 bases, with 16 bases remaining between them. This CDR3 comprises 19 residues. Germline-derived CDR1 and CDR2 are SGDLS and YYNGEE.

The rearrangement joins TRBV7-2 to TRBJ2-1, with D possibly TRBD1 on 6 matching bases. Trimming removed 5 bases from V and 3 bases from J, with 23 bases in between. Germline CDR1 reads SGHTA; CDR2 reads FQGNSA. This CDR3 is 18 amino acids long. Written as DNA, the CDR3 is TGTGCCAGCAGCCCATCCATATGGGGGCCGGATGGCTACAATGAGCAGTTCTTC. Translated: CASSPSIWGPDGYNEQFF.

This clone was detected only once. This chain uses TRBV4-3 with TRBJ2-3, with 7 bases fitting TRBD1. The CDR3 length is 15 residues. CDR1 is LGHNA and CDR2 is YSLEER in the germline V gene. J was trimmed by 0 bases and V by 6 bases; bases with no gene match: 6. CDR3: CASSLGQASTDTQYF. The DNA for the CDR3 is TGCGCCAGCAGTCTTGGACAGGCTAGCACAGATACGCAGTATTTT.

The chain links TRBV5-4 to TRBJ1-5; D is uncertain. The V end lost 0 bases, the J end lost 7 bases, and 11 bases lay between the germline ends. The CDR3 sequence is 14 residues long. Germline V lookup: CDR1 SGHNT, CDR2 YYREEE (reference sequence). The CDR3 coding sequence is TGTGCCAGCAGCTTGGACCCCGACGGGCAGCCCCAGCATTTT. Protein sequence: CASSLDPDGQPQHF.

The table lists this clone with a count of one. The chain recombines TRBV5-1 with TRBJ2-1, with 10 bases lining up with TRBD1. The V and J ends lost 1 base and 5 bases, in that order; junction bases with no gene match: 3. Germline V CDR1 and CDR2: SGHRS, YFSETQ. The CDR3 runs to 15 residues. Written as DNA, the CDR3 is TGCGCCAGCAGCTTGTCAGGGACAGGGGACAATGAGCAGTTCTTC. Encoded protein: CASSLSGTGDNEQFF.

The chain is built from TRBV27 and TRBJ1-1; TRBD1 is a possible D gene (6 bases). This CDR3 spans 14 amino acids. With 2 bases removed from V and 4 bases from J, the gap between germline ends came to 11 bases. Germline V gene lookup returns CDR1 MNHEY and CDR2 SMNVEV (reference sequence). The CDR3 region has the DNA TGTGCCAGCAGTTTAGGGACATTCACCACTGAAGCTTTCTTT. This encodes CASSLGTFTTEAFF.

The chain couples TRBV25-1 to TRBJ1-1; D is uncertain. Trimming removed 8 bases from V and 3 bases from J, with 7 bases in between. In germline, CDR1 is MGHDK, CDR2 SYGVNS. CDR3 size: 11 residues. The CDR3: CASSPDTEAFF. The CDR3 nucleotides are TGTGCCAGCTCCCCGGACACTGAAGCTTTCTTT. The full variable domain, its missing parts supplied by reference TRBV25-1 and TRBJ1-1, is EADIYQTPRYLVIGTGKKITLECSQTMGHDKMYWYQQDPGMELHLIHYSYGVNSTEKGDLSSESTVSRIRTEHFPLTLESARPSHTSQYLCASSPDTEAFFGQGTRLTVV.

This chain's CDR3 is CASSSGRKSYEQYF. DNA for the CDR3: TGCGCCAGCAGCAGCGGCAGGAAGTCCTACGAGCAGTACTTC. The chain is built from TRBV4-3 and TRBJ2-7; D perhaps matches TRBD2 (5 bases). Trimming shortened V by 5 bases and J by 1 base, and 12 bases separated the two germline ends. This CDR3 spans 14 amino acids. Germline V gives CDR1 LGHNA, CDR2 YSLEER.

The V and J genes are TRBV29-1 and TRBJ2-1; tentative D call: TRBD1 (6 bases). Trimming took 4 bases from V and 9 from J, leaving 19 bases between them. Germline CDR1 SQVTM, CDR2 ANQGSEA. This CDR3 has 14 residues. CDR3 DNA sequence: TGCAGCGTTGTTCCAGGGGCCATGAGCAGTGAGCAGTTCTTC. It codes for CSVVPGAMSSEQFF.

V and J are TRBV25-1 and TRBJ2-3; 10 bases are a match to TRBD2. J lost 5 bases, V lost 4 bases, and 12 bases had no gene match. CDR1 and CDR2 from the germline V gene are MGHDK and SYGVNS. The CDR3 loop spans 17 amino acids. The CDR3 spells CASSGRPSGGAEDTQYF. CDR3 nucleotides: TGTGCCAGCAGTGGACGTCCGAGCGGGGGGGCCGAAGATACGCAGTATTTT.

The rearrangement uses TRBV6-5 and TRBJ1-1; D remains unclear. Germline V gene data show CDR1 as MNHEY and CDR2 as SVGAGI. CDR3 length: 14 amino acids. Trimming cost V 6 bases and J 2 bases, with 13 bases left between them. As DNA, the CDR3 is TGTGCCAGCAGGCCGCGGGTAGTCAACACTGAAGCTTTCTTT. This encodes CASRPRVVNTEAFF.

The chain combines TRBV6-5 with TRBJ1-6, with 7 bases that match TRBD1. The CDR3 is 14 residues long. The V and J ends lost 6 bases and 8 bases, in that order; junction bases with no gene match: 7. Looked up from germline, CDR1 is MNHEY and CDR2 is SVGAGI. CDR3 sequence (DNA): TGTGCCAGCAGCCGACAGGGTTTCGATTCACCCCTCCACTTT. It codes for CASSRQGFDSPLHF.

The genes are TRBV9 and TRBJ2-1, with TRBD2 identical over 13 bases. CDR3 length: 15 amino acids. Germline CDR1 reads SGDLS; CDR2 reads YYNGEE. V lost 2 bases and J lost 7; bases outside the gene matches: 3. The CDR3 region has the DNA TGTGCCAGCAGCGTTACTAGCGGGAGGGTGAATGAGCAGTTCTTC. It specifies CASSVTSGRVNEQFF. Looking up the rest from reference TRBV9 and TRBJ2-1 gives the full variable domain: DSGVTQTPKHLITATGQRVTLRCSPRSGDLSVYWYQQSLDQGLQFLIQYYNGEERAKGNILERFSAQQFPDLHSELNLSSLELGDSALYFCASSVTSGRVNEQFFGPGTRLTVL.

V is TRBV6-6 and J is TRBJ1-1; D perhaps matches TRBD1 (5 bases). Germline CDR1 and CDR2: MNHNY and SVGAGI (reference sequence). Trimming stripped 5 bases from V and 3 bases from J, with 13 bases between. The CDR3 is made up of 14 amino acids. The chain's CDR3 is CASSRGRDYTEAFF. CDR3 nucleotide sequence: TGTGCCAGCAGTCGGGGCCGGGACTACACTGAAGCTTTCTTT.

The gene calls are TRBV10-1 and TRBJ2-5; possible D gene TRBD1, 5 bases. The J call could be wrong; TRBJ2-7 is a better fit for the DNA end. Germline V gene lookup returns CDR1 WNHNN and CDR2 SYGVQD (reference sequence). The CDR3 covers 14 residues. The CDR3 sequence: CASIKKGQNYEQYF. The CDR3 DNA reads TGCGCCAGCATCAAGAAGGGGCAGAACTACGAGCAGTACTTC.

The chain uses TRBV4-1 and TRBJ2-7; 8 bases are a match to TRBD2. Germline values: CDR1 MGHRA, CDR2 YSYEKL. V gave up 4 bases and J gave up 3 bases; unmatched junction bases: 20. This CDR3 comprises 19 residues. The CDR3 sequence is CASSPLIPGGRGDLYEQYF. The CDR3 nucleotides are TGCGCCAGCAGCCCCCTAATCCCCGGGGGGCGGGGGGACCTCTACGAGCAGTACTTC.

The chain joins TRBV7-3 to TRBJ2-5; 9 bases agree with TRBD1. V was clipped by 5 bases and J by 3 bases; unmatched bases: 1. The length of the CDR3 is 13 residues. Germline V gene sequence: CDR1 SGHTA, CDR2 FQGTGA. CDR3: CASSRTGEETQYF. The CDR3 DNA reads as TGTGCCAGCAGCCGGACAGGGGAAGAGACCCAGTACTTC.

This rearrangement joins TRBV6-1 to TRBJ1-2, with D hard to call. Germline V gives CDR1 MNHNS, CDR2 SASEGT. This CDR3 comprises 11 residues. V was pared by 6 bases and J by 3 bases, with 5 bases between. DNA of the CDR3: TGTGCCAGCAGACAAGACTATGGCTACACCTTC. Translated: CASRQDYGYTF.

This clone was picked up one time. The chain couples TRBV1 to TRBJ1-1; TRBD1, the table's D call, lacks a check against the DNA. TRBV1 is a pseudogene locus. This CDR3 has 16 residues. The CDR3 DNA follows: TGCACCAGCAGCGTAACAGGGTATCGCGTGGAGGCTGAAGCTTTCTTT. Residues: CTSSVTGYRVEAEAFF.

Concerning this clone itself: A read error may produce the germline difference seen at one junction end. The chain joins TRBV7-9 to TRBJ1-2; a possible D gene is TRBD1 (6 bases). CDR1 SEHNR and CDR2 FQNEAQ come from the germline V gene (reference sequence). The CDR3 totals 13 residues. The chain's CDR3 is CSSSPRTAIGYTF. The CDR3 bases are TGTTCCAGCAGCCCTCGGACAGCCATAGGCTACACCTTC.

V usage is TRBV2 and J usage is TRBJ1-1, with D possibly TRBD1 on 6 matching bases. Germline CDR1 reads SNHLY; CDR2 reads FYNNEI. V was cut by 8 bases and J by 4 bases, with 20 bases left in between. The CDR3 has 15 amino acids. CDR3 DNA: TGTGCCAGCCAAGGGTCGGGGGGCCGAGGCACTGAAGCTTTCTTT. The encoded protein is CASQGSGGRGTEAFF.

This chain links TRBV15 with TRBJ2-5; 10 positions agree with TRBD2. The germline V gene encodes CDR1 LNHNV and CDR2 YYDKDF (reference sequence). V lost 4 bases and J lost 7; bases outside the gene matches: 6. This CDR3 is 14 amino acids long. CDR3 loop: CATSTTSGWGTQYF. CDR3 nucleotides: TGTGCCACCAGCACGACTAGCGGGTGGGGGACCCAGTACTTC.

The chain uses TRBV11-3 and TRBJ2-5, with D perhaps TRBD2 (5 bases). The V gene's germline CDR1 is SGHNT and CDR2 YENEEA. CDR3 length equals 13 residues. V dropped 5 bases and J dropped 5 bases, with 12 bases sitting between them. The CDR3 loop reads CASSPAEDETQYF. As DNA, the CDR3 is TGTGCCAGCAGCCCCGCGGAGGACGAGACCCAGTACTTC.

The CDR3 is CASSLGLAGVNEQFF. CDR3 sequence (DNA): TGTGCCAGCAGCTTGGGACTAGCGGGGGTGAATGAGCAGTTCTTC. The chain recombines TRBV7-9 with TRBJ2-1; 14 bases fit TRBD2. This CDR3 comprises 15 residues. CDR1 and CDR2 from the germline V gene are SEHNR and FQNEAQ (reference sequence). Germline trimming cut 3 bases from V and 7 bases from J; bases unmatched to any gene: 2.

The V and J genes are TRBV10-1 and TRBJ2-5, with 7 bases aligning to TRBD1. The CDR3 sequence is 13 residues long. Looked up from germline, CDR1 is WNHNN and CDR2 is SYGVQD (reference sequence). The V gene end was trimmed by 6 bases and the J gene end by 5 bases; junction bases not matched to a gene: 6. The CDR3, as DNA: TGCGCCAGCAGCCATACAGGGGATGAGACCCAGTACTTC. This encodes CASSHTGDETQYF.

This chain connects TRBV2 to TRBJ2-7, with a weak D call TRBD1 (7 bases). Deletions cut 10 bases from V and 2 bases from J, with 24 bases between. Looked up from germline, CDR1 is SNHLY and CDR2 is FYNNEI. The CDR3 is made up of 16 amino acids. The CDR3, as DNA: TGTGCCATCGGCGGACAGGAGGGGACGAGTCCCTACGAGCAGTACTTC. Its protein product is CAIGGQEGTSPYEQYF.